The 28 T cell receptor beta chains below were found in one sample sequenced in a study of T-cell memory formation after mild COVID-19. TCRdb re-analysed the 5' RACE reads in MiXCR, keeping a single row per CDR3 protein. Here the sample spans 450,000 to 650,000 distinct CDR3 sequences, about 22% being singletons. Sequenced: PBMCs or a T cell subset sorted from them (not recorded which). These receptors were obtained from an adult woman who had mild COVID-19 (a few samples of this study predate the infection). Cell type and time point are not known.

This clonotype was counted between two and nine times. The CDR3 nucleotides are TGTGCCAGCAGCAGAGTTCAAGATACGCAGTATTTT. Translated, it gives CASSRVQDTQYF. The genes are TRBV7-6 and TRBJ2-3; D uncertain. V was pared by 5 bases and J by 5 bases, with 8 bases between. The CDR3 runs to 12 residues. CDR1 and CDR2 (germline): SGHVS, FNYEAQ.

This clonotype was counted between two and nine times. The genes are TRBV15 and TRBJ1-4; D possibly corresponds to TRBD1 (6 bases). Germline lookup yields CDR1 LNHNV and CDR2 YYDKDF (reference sequence). V was clipped by 0 bases and J by 1 base, with 12 bases between them. The CDR3 spans 17 residues. The CDR3 region has the DNA TGTGCCACCAGCAGAGAGGCCAGGGGTAGAACTAATGAAAAACTGTTTTTT. Encoded protein: CATSREARGRTNEKLFF.

This rearrangement joins TRBV20-1 to TRBJ1-2, with 9 positions matching TRBD1. Germline V gene data show CDR1 as DFQATT and CDR2 as SNEGSKA (reference sequence). The CDR3 is 16 residues long. J lost 5 bases, V lost 0 bases, and 10 bases had no gene match. CDR3 amino acids: CSARDPPGQGIYGYTF. Here the CDR3 DNA reads TGCAGTGCTAGAGATCCTCCGGGACAGGGCATTTATGGCTACACCTTC.

V and J are TRBV27 and TRBJ1-6, with D unclear. The germline V gene has CDR1 MNHEY and CDR2 SMNVEV (reference sequence). The CDR3 length is 17 residues. Trimming left V 0 bases short and J 7 bases short, with 16 bases between. CDR3 sequence (DNA): TGTGCCAGCAGTTTATCTCGGGGAGGGTCTGAGAATTCACCCCTCCACTTT. It codes for CASSLSRGGSENSPLHF.

This clonotype was picked up a small number of times. The chain carries TRBV7-2 and TRBJ2-3, with 12 positions matching TRBD2. V lost 5 bases to trimming and J lost 2 bases; unmatched junction nucleotides: 5. The germline V gene has CDR1 SGHTA and CDR2 FQGNSA. This CDR3 region has 16 residues. Written as DNA, the CDR3 is TGTGCCAGCAGCAGCGGACTAGCGGGACACACAGATACGCAGTATTTT. It codes for CASSSGLAGHTDTQYF.

V and J are TRBV10-3 and TRBJ2-7, with D perhaps TRBD1 (5 bases). Trimming stripped 6 bases from V and 5 bases from J, with 17 bases between. CDR3 size: 14 residues. Germline assignment: CDR1 ENHRY and CDR2 SYGVKD. CDR3 nucleotides: TGTGCCATCAGCCTGGGCAGGGCCTCTGACGAGCAGTACTTC. Its translation is CAISLGRASDEQYF.

The chain is built from TRBV3-1 and TRBJ2-3; 7 nucleotides line up with TRBD2. Germline CDR1 LGHDT, CDR2 YNNKEL (reference sequence). The ends lost 1 base at V and 5 bases at J; junction bases unmatched: 9. CDR3 length: 16 amino acids. The CDR3 DNA sequence: TGTGCCAGCAGCCAAGTTGGAGCGGGAACCAAAGATACGCAGTATTTT. Translation: CASSQVGAGTKDTQYF.

This rearrangement joins TRBV27 to TRBJ1-1; 7 bases fit TRBD1. CDR1 is MNHEY and CDR2 is SMNVEV in the germline V gene (reference sequence). CDR3 size: 15 residues. V shed 3 bases, J shed 3 bases, and the junction held 7 bases outside the gene matches. In nucleotides, the CDR3 is TGTGCCAGCAGTTTCGGGACAGCCAGGGACACTGAAGCTTTCTTT. Its protein product is CASSFGTARDTEAFF.

The chain carries TRBV29-1 and TRBJ2-5, with a possible D match to TRBD1 (5 bases). Per the germline V gene, CDR1 is SQVTM and CDR2 is ANQGSEA. V was cut by 3 bases and J by 5 bases, with 13 bases left in between. There are 13 residues in the CDR3. CDR3: CSVDSGWRETQYF. For the CDR3, the DNA is TGCAGCGTTGATTCAGGGTGGCGGGAGACCCAGTACTTC.

A few counts support this clonotype. This rearrangement joins TRBV4-2 to TRBJ2-6; D call uncertain. The CDR3 consists of 15 residues. Trimming pared 0 bases from V and 4 bases from J, leaving 7 bases between. Germline lookup yields CDR1 LGHNA and CDR2 YNFKEQ. The CDR3 sequence is CASSQEGSGANVLTF. CDR3 nucleotide sequence: TGTGCCAGCAGCCAAGAAGGGTCCGGGGCCAACGTCCTGACTTTC.

The chain employs TRBV25-1 and TRBJ1-2; maybe TRBD1 (6 bases). This CDR3 contains 13 residues. Germline V lookup: CDR1 MGHDK, CDR2 SYGVNS. Trimming shortened V by 3 bases and J by 5 bases, and 10 bases separated the two germline ends. CDR3 coding DNA: TGTGCCAGCAGTGATCGGCAGGGGTATGGCTACACCTTC. It specifies CASSDRQGYGYTF.

V gene TRBV6-5 combines with J gene TRBJ1-2; D not certain. CDR1 MNHEY and CDR2 SVGAGI come from the germline V gene. The CDR3 contains 13 residues. Trimming took 6 bases from V and 2 from J, leaving 10 bases between them. In DNA form, the CDR3 reads TGTGCCAGCAGGGTTAGTCAGAACTATGGCTACACCTTC. The encoded protein is CASRVSQNYGYTF.

In its sample, this clonotype was seen a few times. CDR3 residues: CASSLPGGEVINEQFF. The CDR3 bases are TGCGCCAGCAGCCTTCCCGGGGGGGAGGTTATCAATGAGCAGTTCTTC. The chain uses TRBV5-1 and TRBJ2-1, with 8 bases aligning to TRBD2. The CDR3 extends over 16 amino acids. V dropped 4 bases and J dropped 6; count of bases not matched to a gene: 12. Germline CDR1 is SGHRS and CDR2 is YFSETQ. The variable domain in full, completed from reference TRBV5-1 and TRBJ2-1, reads KAGVTQTPRYLIKTRGQQVTLSCSPISGHRSVSWYQQTPGQGLQFLFEYFSETQRNKGNFPGRFSGRQFSNSRSEMNVSTLELGDSALYLCASSLPGGEVINEQFFGPGTRLTVL.

The V gene is TRBV9, the J gene TRBJ2-5; D call uncertain. Trimming took off 0 bases at V and 4 bases at J, with 7 bases between the two ends. The CDR3 is 13 amino acids. Per the germline V gene, CDR1 is SGDLS and CDR2 is YYNGEE. The CDR3 sequence is CASSVVVGETQYF. DNA of the CDR3: TGTGCCAGCAGCGTAGTGGTAGGAGAGACCCAGTACTTC.

The chain uses TRBV12-3 or TRBV12-4 and TRBJ2-3, with 7 positions matching TRBD2. V was clipped by 3 bases and J by 2 bases; unmatched bases: 11. The CDR3 contains 17 residues. CDR3 region: CASSFGVSGYLTDTQYF. The CDR3 nucleotides read TGTGCCAGCAGTTTCGGGGTTAGCGGGTATCTCACAGATACGCAGTATTTT.

This clonotype appeared a single time. V usage is TRBV10-3 and J usage is TRBJ2-7, with TRBD1 matching 7 bases. Germline CDR1 is ENHRY and CDR2 is SYGVKD. Trimming took 3 bases from V and 2 from J; bases not matched to a gene: 7. There are 15 residues in the CDR3. The CDR3 DNA reads as TGTGCCATCAGTGACACCGGGACAGAAACCTACGAGCAGTACTTC. As protein: CAISDTGTETYEQYF.

The chain combines TRBV20-1 with TRBJ2-3; 9 positions agree with TRBD2. The trim removed 6 bases at V and 0 bases at J, leaving 10 bases unmatched. CDR3 length equals 16 residues. Per germline, CDR1 DFQATT and CDR2 SNEGSKA (reference sequence). CDR3 loop: CSARGGQRTSTDTQYF. CDR3 nucleotide sequence: TGCAGTGCGCGGGGGGGACAGCGTACTAGCACAGATACGCAGTATTTT.

This clonotype was seen more than once but under ten times. The V and J genes are TRBV18 and TRBJ2-2, with TRBD1 identical over 7 bases. This CDR3 comprises 15 residues. Trimming removed 10 bases from V and 3 bases from J; junction bases left unmatched: 11. Germline CDR1 and CDR2: KGHSH and LQKENI. CDR3 sequence (DNA): TGTGCCACCTCCTTAGGGGGCGCCGACACCGGGGAGCTGTTTTTT. It yields the protein CATSLGGADTGELFF.

The table lists this clonotype with a few counts. The chain couples TRBV7-3 to TRBJ1-2; 7 bases map to TRBD1. The CDR3 loop spans 16 amino acids. V was clipped by 5 bases and J by 0 bases; unmatched bases: 9. The germline V gene has CDR1 SGHTA and CDR2 FQGTGA. As DNA, the CDR3 is TGTGCCAGCAGCCCCTCCCGACAGGGAGCTAACTATGGCTACACCTTC. It is translated as CASSPSRQGANYGYTF.

This chain uses TRBV4-1 with TRBJ2-7; possibly TRBD1 for D (5 bases). The germline gives CDR1 MGHRA, CDR2 YSYEKL. The CDR3 is 14 residues long. Trimming took off 1 base at V and 3 bases at J, with 10 bases between the two ends. CDR3 sequence: CASSQAGKDYEQYF. In DNA, the CDR3 is TGCGCCAGCAGCCAAGCAGGGAAAGACTACGAGCAGTACTTC.

In its sample, this clonotype was seen a few times. The DNA for the CDR3 is TGTGCCAGCTCACCACCGGGCGGGAGTAACACAGATACGCAGTATTTT. Translation: CASSPPGGSNTDTQYF. The rearrangement uses TRBV18 and TRBJ2-3; 7 bases line up with TRBD2. CDR3 length: 16 amino acids. The ends lost 0 bases at V and 2 bases at J; junction bases unmatched: 5. Germline CDR1 reads KGHSH; CDR2 reads LQKENI.

The chain uses TRBV2 and TRBJ1-1; weak D call: TRBD1 (6 bases). The ends were cut back, 4 bases at V and 10 bases at J, with 13 bases in the middle. This CDR3 region has 12 residues. The V gene's germline CDR1 is SNHLY and CDR2 FYNNEI. The CDR3 reads CASSGQVGGAFF. The CDR3, as DNA: TGTGCCAGCAGTGGACAGGTTGGCGGAGCTTTCTTT.

This clonotype has only a few counts. This rearrangement joins TRBV12-3 or TRBV12-4 to TRBJ2-5; the match to TRBD2 covers 12 bases. The CDR3 extends over 18 amino acids. Trimming cost V 3 bases and J 4 bases; bases outside gene matches: 12. The CDR3 DNA is TGTGCCAGCAGTTTTAGGGCTAGCGGGGGGGCCTTTTCAGAGACCCAGTACTTC. It encodes CASSFRASGGAFSETQYF.

The genes are TRBV15 and TRBJ2-7; D remains ambiguous. This CDR3 comprises 15 residues. Germline V lookup: CDR1 LNHNV, CDR2 YYDKDF (reference sequence). Trimming took 0 bases from V and 2 from J, leaving 11 bases between them. This chain's CDR3 is CATSRDRPGTYEQYF. The DNA for the CDR3 is TGTGCCACCAGCAGAGATCGGCCGGGCACCTACGAGCAGTACTTC.

This chain links TRBV6-5 with TRBJ1-3; 8 bases are a match to TRBD1. CDR3 size: 17 residues. J was trimmed by 4 bases and V by 2 bases; bases with no gene match: 10. Germline V lookup: CDR1 MNHEY, CDR2 SVGAGI. The CDR3 spells CASSYVFVGTGGNTIYF. DNA of the CDR3: TGTGCCAGCAGTTACGTATTTGTTGGGACAGGCGGAAACACCATATATTTT.

J is TRBJ1-2 and V is TRBV6-2 or TRBV6-3, with D tentatively TRBD1 (6 bases). This CDR3 region has 15 residues. V shed 8 bases and J shed 10 bases, with 26 bases lying between them. Germline V gene lookup returns CDR1 MNHEY and CDR2 SVGEGT. Written as DNA, the CDR3 is TGTGCCAGCGGCTCCTCGGACAGAGCTTACGTTGTCTACACCTTC. Amino acid sequence: CASGSSDRAYVVYTF.

This clonotype was counted a few times. V and J are TRBV12-3 or TRBV12-4 and TRBJ1-2; D is unclear. This CDR3 has 11 amino acids. Between the trimmed V and J ends, which lost 6 bases and 5 bases, there was a span of 7 bases. The CDR3 protein is CASRHHYGYTF. CDR3 coding DNA: TGTGCCAGCAGACACCATTATGGCTACACCTTC.

The J gene is TRBJ2-6, the V gene TRBV20-1, with 10 bases fitting TRBD2. Germline-derived CDR1 and CDR2 are DFQATT and SNEGSKA (reference sequence). This CDR3 region has 17 residues. Trimming removed 6 bases from V and 0 bases from J; junction bases left unmatched: 8. DNA for the CDR3: TGCAGTGCACCACTAGCGGGATCATTCTCTGGGGCCAACGTCCTGACTTTC. Translated: CSAPLAGSFSGANVLTF.